Shown below are 16 T cell receptor beta chains from a single sample sequenced in a study of spatial heterogeneity in lung cancer. Study-wide points: Mutation tallies in tumors tracked expanded intratumoral alpha and beta TCR counts.

These receptors have no identified antigens. Noted time point: sample taken at primary tumor resection. TCRdb reanalysed the 5' RACE reads using MiXCR and keeps one entry per CDR3 protein. The sample has roughly 16,000 distinct CDR3 sequences, 6.2% seen once; the top ten hold approximately 6.8%. Sequenced material: lung tumor tissue, taken at surgery. The source is a male donor with early-stage non-small cell lung cancer.

This clonotype has a count of ten or more. As an off-target read in a library built for alpha chains, this beta chain has a frequency of little significance. The CDR3 region is CASSILGETYEQYF. As DNA, the CDR3 is TGTGCCAGTAGTATCCTCGGCGAAACCTACGAGCAGTACTTC. The J gene is TRBJ2-7, the V gene TRBV19; D remains unclear. The CDR3 consists of 14 residues. Looked up from germline, CDR1 is LNHDA and CDR2 is SQIVND (reference sequence). V was cut by 3 bases and J by 2 bases, with 11 bases left in between.

This clonotype has a count of ten or more. This beta chain represents an off-target read in a library built for alpha chains; its size is of limited meaning. This rearrangement joins TRBV5-1 to TRBJ2-5; D is perhaps TRBD1 (5 bases). There are 14 residues in the CDR3. Germline V gives CDR1 SGHRS, CDR2 YFSETQ. Trimming cost V 0 bases and J 4 bases, with 10 bases left between them. Written as DNA, the CDR3 is TGCGCCAGCAGCTTGGGGGGCCAGGGAGAGACCCAGTACTTC. Protein sequence: CASSLGGQGETQYF.

As concerns this clonotype: For a library built for alpha chains, this beta chain is a stray read; little rests on its size. This sequence joins TRBV7-9 and TRBJ2-2, with D perhaps TRBD1 (5 bases). Trimming left V 3 bases short and J 1 base short, with 6 bases between. In germline, CDR1 is SEHNR, CDR2 FQNEAQ (reference sequence). The CDR3 sequence is 14 residues long. The CDR3 sequence: CASSFGQNTGELFF. CDR3 in DNA: TGTGCCAGCAGCTTCGGACAGAACACCGGGGAGCTGTTTTTT.

This clonotype was detected many times. This beta chain appears as a stray read in a library generated for alpha chains; its size is not informative. The chain uses TRBV5-1 and TRBJ1-1; tentative D call: TRBD1 (5 bases). Trimming pared 0 bases from V and 0 bases from J, leaving 9 bases between. Germline-derived CDR1 and CDR2 are SGHRS and YFSETQ. The CDR3 length is 15 residues. The CDR3 protein is CASSLGLGLNTEAFF. The CDR3 bases are TGCGCCAGCAGCTTGGGTCTGGGACTGAACACTGAAGCTTTCTTT.

At least ten counts were recorded for this clonotype. With the library built for alpha chains, this beta chain is off target and its frequency is not meaningful. CDR3 nucleotides: TGTGCCAGCAGTTGGACAGCGACAAGCCAAGAGACCCAGTACTTC. This sequence encodes CASSWTATSQETQYF. The chain employs TRBV27 and TRBJ2-5; a possible D gene is TRBD1 (6 bases). The V end lost 4 bases, the J end lost 1 base, and 13 bases lay between the germline ends. The CDR3 is made up of 15 amino acids. Germline lookup yields CDR1 MNHEY and CDR2 SMNVEV (reference sequence).

This clonotype occurred many times. The library was built for alpha chains, so this beta chain is an off-target read and its size means little. The V gene is TRBV12-3 or TRBV12-4, the J gene TRBJ1-1, with unresolved D. The germline V and J ends were trimmed by 6 bases and 1 base, with 9 bases remaining between them. The CDR3 consists of 13 residues. In DNA form, the CDR3 reads TGTGCCAGCAGCCTTACATCGAACACTGAAGCTTTCTTT. Its translation is CASSLTSNTEAFF.

This clonotype was seen many times. As an off-target read in a library built for alpha chains, this beta chain has a frequency of little significance. The chain has TRBV28 and TRBJ2-7; 11 positions agree with TRBD2. V shed 6 bases and J 2 bases; nucleotides not matched to a gene: 6. This CDR3 region has 15 residues. In germline, CDR1 is MDHEN, CDR2 SYDVKM. CDR3: CASSQSSGGTYEQYF. The CDR3 bases are TGTGCCAGCAGCCAATCTAGCGGGGGGACCTACGAGCAGTACTTC.

This clonotype showed up many times. The library was built for alpha chains, so this beta chain is an off-target read and its size means little. This chain links TRBV10-3 with TRBJ1-5; maybe TRBD1 (5 bases). V lost 3 bases, J lost 11 bases, and 8 bases lay in between. The CDR3 consists of 11 residues. Germline V gives CDR1 ENHRY, CDR2 SYGVKD. CDR3 nucleotide sequence: TGTGCCATCAGTGAAGGGGCAGCCCAGCATTTT. Translation: CAISEGAAQHF.

This clonotype was seen many times. A library made for alpha chains picked up this beta chain off target, so its size means little. V usage is TRBV20-1 and J usage is TRBJ2-3; possible D gene TRBD2, 5 bases. There are 14 residues in the CDR3. V was clipped by 3 bases and J by 4 bases, with 14 bases between them. Germline values: CDR1 DFQATT, CDR2 SNEGSKA (reference sequence). The CDR3 reads CSARDFLRSDTQYF. CDR3 nucleotides: TGCAGTGCTAGGGACTTCCTCCGTTCAGATACGCAGTATTTT.

This clonotype has a count of ten or more. Because this beta chain is a stray read in a library intended to capture alpha chains, its abundance should not be given much weight. V is TRBV13 and J is TRBJ1-1; TRBD1 might be the D (5 bases). The CDR3 is 13 amino acids. V was shortened by 1 base and J by 11 bases, with 14 bases between the two germline ends. Germline V gives CDR1 PRHDT, CDR2 FYEKMQ (reference sequence). This CDR3 reads CASSLERLRGAFF. In nucleotides, the CDR3 is TGTGCCAGCAGCTTAGAGAGGCTCCGGGGGGCTTTCTTT.

Details on this clonotype: Within a library made for alpha chains, this beta chain is off target, and its count is uninformative. The chain recombines TRBV5-1 with TRBJ1-4, with unresolved D. Germline loops: CDR1 SGHRS, CDR2 YFSETQ. With 2 bases removed from V and 0 bases from J, the gap between germline ends came to 5 bases. The CDR3 totals 14 residues. Here the CDR3 reads CASSLDSTNEKLFF. The CDR3 DNA reads as TGCGCCAGCAGCTTAGATTCAACTAATGAAAAACTGTTTTTT.

Ten or more counts support this clonotype. This beta chain lies outside the target of a library built for alpha chains; its clone size means little. The V call is TRBV6-5, the J call TRBJ1-6, with TRBD1 identical over 9 bases. Germline lookup yields CDR1 MNHEY and CDR2 SVGAGI. CDR3 length: 19 amino acids. V lost 7 bases to trimming and J lost 0 bases; unmatched junction nucleotides: 13. The CDR3 bases are TGTGCCAGCAACATTCGTGGGACAGGGTCCCGCTCCTATAATTCACCCCTCCACTTT. Translated, it gives CASNIRGTGSRSYNSPLHF.

This clonotype has a count of ten or more. Found in a library prepared for alpha chains, this beta chain is an off-target read, and its abundance has little meaning. The chain is built from TRBV19 and TRBJ2-4; no reliable D call. Germline loops: CDR1 LNHDA, CDR2 SQIVND (reference sequence). The CDR3 spans 12 residues. Deletions cut 4 bases from V and 5 bases from J, with 6 bases between. In DNA, the CDR3 is TGTGCCAGTAGTAACAGACAAAACATTCAGTACTTC. Its translation: CASSNRQNIQYF.

This clonotype was recorded at least ten times. This beta chain lies outside the target of a library built for alpha chains; its clone size means little. The V call is TRBV18, the J call TRBJ2-1; possible D gene TRBD2, 6 bases. CDR1 and CDR2 (germline): KGHSH, LQKENI. This CDR3 spans 14 amino acids. Trimming left V 1 base short and J 4 bases short, with 8 bases between. The CDR3 spells CASSPLAAYNEQFF. CDR3 in DNA: TGTGCCAGCTCACCACTAGCGGCATACAATGAGCAGTTCTTC.

This clonotype was recorded at least ten times. This beta chain slipped into a library made for alpha chains as a stray read, so its size is not meaningful. The chain recombines TRBV9 with TRBJ1-1; D unresolved. The CDR3 consists of 13 residues. CDR1 is SGDLS, CDR2 YYNGEE, per germline. V was trimmed by 1 base and J by 2 bases, leaving 6 bases between them. The CDR3 reads CASSVRLNTEAFF. CDR3 sequence (DNA): TGTGCCAGCAGCGTACGACTTAACACTGAAGCTTTCTTT.

This clonotype occurred many times. With the library built for alpha chains, this beta chain is off target and its frequency is not meaningful. The gene calls are TRBV2 and TRBJ2-5; maybe TRBD1 (6 bases). CDR3 length: 13 amino acids. Looked up from germline, CDR1 is SNHLY and CDR2 is FYNNEI. V dropped 7 bases and J dropped 6 bases, with 15 bases sitting between them. CDR3 region: CASMVTGTKTQYF. The CDR3 nucleotides read TGTGCCAGCATGGTCACAGGGACGAAGACCCAGTACTTC. The whole variable domain, filled in from reference TRBV2 and TRBJ2-5, reads EPEVTQTPSHQVTQMGQEVILRCVPISNHLYFYWYRQILGQKVEFLVSFYNNEISEKSEIFDDQFSVERPDGSNFTLKIRSTKLEDSAMYFCASMVTGTKTQYFGPGTRLLVL.